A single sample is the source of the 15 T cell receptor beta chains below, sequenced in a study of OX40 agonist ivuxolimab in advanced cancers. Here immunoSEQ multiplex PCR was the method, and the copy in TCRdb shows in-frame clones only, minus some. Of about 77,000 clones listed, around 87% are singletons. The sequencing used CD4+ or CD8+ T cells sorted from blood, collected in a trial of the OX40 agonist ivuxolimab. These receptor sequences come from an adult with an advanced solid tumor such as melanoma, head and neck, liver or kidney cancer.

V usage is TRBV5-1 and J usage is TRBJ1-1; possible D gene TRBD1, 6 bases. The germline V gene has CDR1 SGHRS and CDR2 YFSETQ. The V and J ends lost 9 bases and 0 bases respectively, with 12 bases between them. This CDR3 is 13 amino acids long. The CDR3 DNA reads TGCGCCACAGGGGTTAGCATGAACACTGAAGCTTTCTTT. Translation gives CATGVSMNTEAFF.

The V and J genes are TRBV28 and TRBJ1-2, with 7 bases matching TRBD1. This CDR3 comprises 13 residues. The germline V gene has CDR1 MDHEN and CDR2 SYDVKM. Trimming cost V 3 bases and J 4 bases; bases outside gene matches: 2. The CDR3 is CASSFGTAYGYTF. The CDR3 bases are TGTGCCAGCAGTTTCGGGACAGCCTATGGCTACACCTTC.

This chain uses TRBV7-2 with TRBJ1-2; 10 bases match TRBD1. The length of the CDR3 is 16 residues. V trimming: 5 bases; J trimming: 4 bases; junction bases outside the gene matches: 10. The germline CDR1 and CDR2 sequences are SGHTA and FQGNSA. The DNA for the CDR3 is TGTGCCAGCAGCCTTCGACAGGGGGCTCTACGCTATGGCTACACCTTC. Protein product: CASSLRQGALRYGYTF.

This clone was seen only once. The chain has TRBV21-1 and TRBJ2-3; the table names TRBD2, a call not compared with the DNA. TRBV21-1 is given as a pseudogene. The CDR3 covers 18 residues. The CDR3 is CASSPEGLAPQITDTQYF. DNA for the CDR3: TGTGCCAGCAGCCCCGAGGGACTAGCGCCGCAAATCACAGATACGCAGTATTTT.

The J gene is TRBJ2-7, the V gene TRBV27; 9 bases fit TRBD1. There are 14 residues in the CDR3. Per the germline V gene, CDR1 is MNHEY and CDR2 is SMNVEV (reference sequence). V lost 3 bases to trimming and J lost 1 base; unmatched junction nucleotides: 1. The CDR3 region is CASSFDRGSYEQYF. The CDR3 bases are TGTGCCAGCAGTTTCGACAGGGGGTCCTACGAGCAGTACTTC.

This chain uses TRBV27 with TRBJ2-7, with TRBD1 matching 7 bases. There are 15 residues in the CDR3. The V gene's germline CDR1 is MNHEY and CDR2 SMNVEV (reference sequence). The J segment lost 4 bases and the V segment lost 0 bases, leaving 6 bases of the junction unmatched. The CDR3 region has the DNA TGTGCCAGCAGTTTATCTCGACAGGGTGGGTACGAGCAGTACTTC. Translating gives CASSLSRQGGYEQYF.

The CDR3 loop reads CASSLSGGALREQFF. The CDR3 DNA reads as TGTGCCAGCAGCTTAAGCGGGGGGGCATTACGGGAGCAGTTCTTC. This chain uses TRBV7-3 with TRBJ2-1, with 9 bases fitting TRBD2. Germline loops: CDR1 SGHTA, CDR2 FQGTGA. With 1 base clipped from V and 10 bases from J, the junction kept 8 bases outside the gene matches. The CDR3 is 15 residues long.

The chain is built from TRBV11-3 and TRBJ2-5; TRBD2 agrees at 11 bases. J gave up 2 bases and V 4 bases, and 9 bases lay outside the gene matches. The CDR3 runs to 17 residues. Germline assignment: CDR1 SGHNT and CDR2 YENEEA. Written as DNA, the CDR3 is TGTGCCAGCAGCTCCCAGGCGACTAGCGGGAAACAAGAGACCCAGTACTTC. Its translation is CASSSQATSGKQETQYF.

The CDR3 spells CASSSNGRLYEQYF. The CDR3 nucleotides are TGTGCCAGCAGTTCGAACGGGCGGCTCTACGAGCAGTACTTC. This rearrangement joins TRBV7-3 to TRBJ2-7; D unresolved. Germline values: CDR1 SGHTA, CDR2 FQGTGA. V dropped 6 bases and J dropped 3 bases, with 15 bases sitting between them. This CDR3 comprises 14 residues.

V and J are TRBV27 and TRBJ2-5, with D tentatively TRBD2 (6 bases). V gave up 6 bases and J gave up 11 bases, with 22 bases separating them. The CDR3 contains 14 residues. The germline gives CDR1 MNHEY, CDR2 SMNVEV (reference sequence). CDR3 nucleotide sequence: TGTGCCAGCAGCTTTAGGAGGGGCCCCGAAGGTCAGTACTTC. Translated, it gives CASSFRRGPEGQYF.

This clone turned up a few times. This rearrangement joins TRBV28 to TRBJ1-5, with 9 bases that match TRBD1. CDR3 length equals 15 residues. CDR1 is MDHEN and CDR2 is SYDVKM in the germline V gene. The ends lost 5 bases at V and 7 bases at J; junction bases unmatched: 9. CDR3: CASSPTTGGAQPQHF. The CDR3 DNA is TGTGCCAGCAGTCCCACAACAGGGGGCGCCCAGCCCCAGCATTTT.

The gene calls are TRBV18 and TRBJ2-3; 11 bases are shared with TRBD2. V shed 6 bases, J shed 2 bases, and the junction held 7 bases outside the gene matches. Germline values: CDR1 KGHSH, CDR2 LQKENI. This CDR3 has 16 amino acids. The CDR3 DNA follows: TGTGCCAGCTCGTACCTAGCGGGGGGCCTCACAGATACGCAGTATTTT. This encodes CASSYLAGGLTDTQYF.

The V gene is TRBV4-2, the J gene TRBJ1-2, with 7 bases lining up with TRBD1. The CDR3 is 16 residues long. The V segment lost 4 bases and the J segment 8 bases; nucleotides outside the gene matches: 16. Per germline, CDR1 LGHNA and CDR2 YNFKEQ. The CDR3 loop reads CASSPTGTALADGYTF. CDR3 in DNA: TGTGCCAGCAGCCCAACCGGGACAGCTCTGGCGGACGGCTACACCTTC.

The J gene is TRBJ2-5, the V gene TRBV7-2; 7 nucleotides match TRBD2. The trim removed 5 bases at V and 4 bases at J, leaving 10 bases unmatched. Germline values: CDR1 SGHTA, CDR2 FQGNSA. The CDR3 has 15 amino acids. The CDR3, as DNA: TGTGCCAGCAGCCGCGGGGGTGAGCGTGGAGAGACCCAGTACTTC. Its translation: CASSRGGERGETQYF.

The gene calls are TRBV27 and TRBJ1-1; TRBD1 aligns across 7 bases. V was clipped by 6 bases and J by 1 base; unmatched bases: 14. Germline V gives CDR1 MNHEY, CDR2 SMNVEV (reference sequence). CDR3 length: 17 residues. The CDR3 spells CASSPRGLQMKNTEAFF. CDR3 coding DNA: TGTGCCAGCAGCCCAAGGGGGCTTCAAATGAAGAACACTGAAGCTTTCTTT.